This paragraph reports one T cell receptor beta chain. Antigen specificity is unknown. Trimming took off 0 bases at V and 3 bases at J, with 10 bases between the two ends. The CDR3 totals 15 residues. Germline values: CDR1 SGHRS, CDR2 YFSETQ. The protocol was immunoSEQ multiplex PCR, while the TCRdb copy is restricted to in-frame clones and leaves out a portion. The sample carries under 100,000 clones, approximately 83% recorded once. This specimen comes from a study of T cell responses to AZD1222 COVID-19 vaccine. The study's findings and limits: In a largely white British group with more females than males, clonal diversity was possibly underestimated. It was only after the peak T cell response that any repertoires were sampled. Among vaccine-associated CD4 TCRs, coverage spanned spike, with dominance at 160-218 and 743-854.

The clonotype originates from an adult who received the AZD1222 COVID-19 vaccine. V is TRBV5-1 and J is TRBJ1-5, with D uncertain. This material consisted of peripheral blood, taken 28 days after the second AZD1222 dose. In nucleotides, the CDR3 is TGCGCCAGCAGCTTGGCCGGGGTGCCCAATCAGCCCCAGCATTTT. This translates into CASSLAGVPNQPQHF.